This T cell receptor beta chain emerged from a study of blood T cell repertoires in COVID-19. About the research overall: Sample material is recorded as cDNA or gDNA derived from T cells, B-cell-depleted T cells, or PBMCs.

This CDR3 has 15 residues. CDR1 and CDR2 (germline): SGHRS, YFSETQ. The trim removed 6 bases at V and 7 bases at J, leaving 10 bases unmatched. Some clones are missing from TCRdb's copy, which holds only in-frame ones; the method was immunoSEQ multiplex PCR. Among 150,000 to 200,000 clones listed, 78% were seen once. The chain employs TRBV5-1 and TRBJ2-2, with TRBD1 matching over 9 bases. Material for sequencing was peripheral blood. This TCR derives from a woman older than 75 with active or convalescent COVID-19. CDR3: CASKPGTGRGGELFF. CDR3 DNA sequence: TGCGCCAGCAAGCCCGGGACAGGGAGGGGCGGGGAGCTGTTTTTT.